This T cell receptor beta chain was identified during a study of Graves' ophthalmopathy and Graves' hyperthyroidism. Out of roughly 9.3 ml of fresh peripheral blood, PBMCs were obtained. This clonotype came up many times. Its cognate antigen is unknown. The CDR3 has 17 residues. V shed 3 bases, J shed 0 bases, and the junction held 8 bases outside the gene matches. Germline CDR1 is SGHRS and CDR2 is YFSETQ. Study observations and caveats: Also, most clonotypes expanded in the thyroid above 0.001 frequency appeared in blood.

Scientists amplified the TCR beta CDR3 regions from RNA transcripts. Scientists carried out first-round RT-PCR using HTBI primers and then a second-round multiplex PCR. TCRdb used MiXCR to reprocess the multiplex PCR reads, holding one entry per CDR3 protein. The data hold 620,000 or so distinct CDR3 sequences, with about 20% observed a single time. This clonotype originated in a woman aged 18-29 years with stable Graves' hyperthyroidism. Some clones in this sample may be carry-over from other donors' samples. The rearrangement joins TRBV5-1 to TRBJ2-5, with 10 bases lining up with TRBD2. The sequenced sample consisted of peripheral blood. CDR3 in DNA: TGCGCCAGCAGCTATCAACCGGGACTAGCGAACCAAGAGACCCAGTACTTC. Translated: CASSYQPGLANQETQYF.